This entry features one T cell receptor (beta chain) sequence. What it binds is not known. Deletions cut 6 bases from V and 5 bases from J, with 11 bases between. The CDR3 totals 13 residues. The germline V gene encodes CDR1 SGHTA and CDR2 FQGNSA. Libraries were prepared by immunoSEQ multiplex PCR; TCRdb keeps only in-frame clonotypes and omits some of them. The sample carries around 3,000 clones, over 65% recorded once. This sample was included in a study of PD-1 blockade in classical Hodgkin lymphoma. Notes on the study in general: CD4+ TCR diversity climbed significantly by C4D1, unlike CD8+ TCR diversity. Diminished baseline TCR diversity has been reported in newly diagnosed patients relative to healthy donors. Among the patients, those starting nivolumab under 1 year after ASCT were excluded.

The time point was: cycle 4 day 1 (C4D1), after six to seven weeks of nivolumab. Exposure to brentuximab vedotin varied, and each patient had relapsed following autologous stem cell transplantation. Thawed PBMCs underwent magnetic negative selection to obtain purified CD8+ T cells. This sequence was found in a human donor with classical Hodgkin lymphoma. This rearrangement joins TRBV7-2 to TRBJ2-1; TRBD1 might be the D (6 bases). Sample: CD8+ T cells from blood, taken before the fourth cycle of nivolumab. The CDR3 DNA follows: TGTGCCAGCAGGGGGGCAGAGAACAATGAGCAGTTCTTC. This sequence encodes CASRGAENNEQFF.